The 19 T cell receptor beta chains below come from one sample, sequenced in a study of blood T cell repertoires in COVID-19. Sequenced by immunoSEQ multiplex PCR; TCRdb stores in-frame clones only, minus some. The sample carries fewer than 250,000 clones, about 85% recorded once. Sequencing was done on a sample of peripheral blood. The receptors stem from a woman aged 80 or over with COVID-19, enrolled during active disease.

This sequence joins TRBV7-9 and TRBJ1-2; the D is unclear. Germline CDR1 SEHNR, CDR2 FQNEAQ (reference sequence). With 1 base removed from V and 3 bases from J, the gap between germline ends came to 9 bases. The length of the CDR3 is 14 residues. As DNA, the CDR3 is TGTGCCAGCAGCTTAGAAACGGTATACTATGGCTACACCTTC. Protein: CASSLETVYYGYTF.

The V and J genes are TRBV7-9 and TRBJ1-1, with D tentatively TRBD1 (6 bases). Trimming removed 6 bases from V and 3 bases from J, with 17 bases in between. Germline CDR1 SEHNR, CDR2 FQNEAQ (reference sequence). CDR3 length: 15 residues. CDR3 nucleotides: TGTGCCAGCAGTTTCCCCTTCAGGGGATACACTGAAGCTTTCTTT. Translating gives CASSFPFRGYTEAFF.

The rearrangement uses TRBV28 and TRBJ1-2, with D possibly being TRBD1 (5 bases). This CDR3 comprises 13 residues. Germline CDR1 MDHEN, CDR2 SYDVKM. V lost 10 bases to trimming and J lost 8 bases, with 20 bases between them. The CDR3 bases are TGTGCCACCACAGGCGGGGGTAGACCGGGCTACACCTTC. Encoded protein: CATTGGGRPGYTF.

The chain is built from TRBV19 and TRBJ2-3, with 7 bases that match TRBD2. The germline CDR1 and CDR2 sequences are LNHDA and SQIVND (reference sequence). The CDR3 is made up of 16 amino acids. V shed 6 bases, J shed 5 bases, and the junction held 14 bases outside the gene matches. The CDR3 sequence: CASSHPGGWGKDTQYF. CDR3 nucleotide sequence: TGTGCCAGTAGCCACCCGGGGGGATGGGGGAAAGATACGCAGTATTTT.

CDR3 nucleotide sequence: TGTGCCAGCTCACCTGCGGGGGGCCTCTCCTACGAGCAGTACTTC. Protein sequence: CASSPAGGLSYEQYF. V and J are TRBV18 and TRBJ2-7; TRBD2 agrees at 8 bases. V trimming: 3 bases; J trimming: 0 bases; junction bases outside the gene matches: 4. Per the germline V gene, CDR1 is KGHSH and CDR2 is LQKENI. The CDR3 loop spans 15 amino acids. Supplemented by reference TRBV18 and TRBJ2-7, the full variable domain reads NAGVMQNPRHLVRRRGQEARLRCSPMKGHSHVYWYRQLPEEGLKFMVYLQKENIIDESGMPKERFSAEFPKEGPSILRIQQVVRGDSAAYFCASSPAGGLSYEQYFGPGTRLTVT.

Here the CDR3 DNA reads TGTGCCAGCACCCCACAGGGTCCCTCCGAAAAACTGTTTTTT. It is translated as CASTPQGPSEKLFF. The chain couples TRBV7-9 to TRBJ1-4, with D possibly matching TRBD1 (6 bases). The germline V gene has CDR1 SEHNR and CDR2 FQNEAQ (reference sequence). V was trimmed by 7 bases and J by 8 bases, leaving 17 bases between them. The CDR3 runs 14 residues.

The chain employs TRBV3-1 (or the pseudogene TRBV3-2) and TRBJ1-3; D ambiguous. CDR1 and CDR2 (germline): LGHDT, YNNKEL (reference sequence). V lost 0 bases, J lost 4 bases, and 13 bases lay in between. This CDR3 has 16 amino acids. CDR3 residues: CASSQDKADTGNTIYF. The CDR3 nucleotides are TGTGCCAGCAGCCAAGATAAGGCGGATACCGGAAACACCATATATTTT.

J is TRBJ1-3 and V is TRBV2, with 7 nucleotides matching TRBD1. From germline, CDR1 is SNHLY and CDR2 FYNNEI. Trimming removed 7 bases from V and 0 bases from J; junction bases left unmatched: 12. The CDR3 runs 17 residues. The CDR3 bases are TGTGCCAGCATGCTGGACAGGAGCCCTTCCTCTGGAAACACCATATATTTT. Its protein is CASMLDRSPSSGNTIYF.

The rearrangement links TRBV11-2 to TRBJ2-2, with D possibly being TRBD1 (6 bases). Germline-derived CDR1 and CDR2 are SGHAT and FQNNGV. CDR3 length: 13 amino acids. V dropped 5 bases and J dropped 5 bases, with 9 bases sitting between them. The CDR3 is CASSAQGTGELFF. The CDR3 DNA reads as TGTGCCAGCAGCGCGCAGGGGACCGGGGAGCTGTTTTTT.

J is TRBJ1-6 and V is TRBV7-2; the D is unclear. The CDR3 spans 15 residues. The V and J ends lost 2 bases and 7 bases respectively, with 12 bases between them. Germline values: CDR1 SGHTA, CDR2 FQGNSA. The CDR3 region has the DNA TGTGCCAGCAGCTTATGGGGTCCGGGGAATTCACCCCTCCACTTT. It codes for CASSLWGPGNSPLHF.

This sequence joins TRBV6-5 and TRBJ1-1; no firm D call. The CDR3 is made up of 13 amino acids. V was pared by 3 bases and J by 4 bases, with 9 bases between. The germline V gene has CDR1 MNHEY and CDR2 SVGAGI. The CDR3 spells CASSYEARTEAFF. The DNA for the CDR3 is TGTGCCAGCAGTTATGAAGCCCGCACTGAAGCTTTCTTT.

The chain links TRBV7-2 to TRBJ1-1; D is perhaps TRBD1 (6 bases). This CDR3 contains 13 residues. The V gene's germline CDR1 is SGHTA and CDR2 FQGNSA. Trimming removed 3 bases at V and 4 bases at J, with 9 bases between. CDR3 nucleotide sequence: TGTGCCAGCAGCTTTTACAGGGCCACTGAAGCTTTCTTT. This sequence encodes CASSFYRATEAFF. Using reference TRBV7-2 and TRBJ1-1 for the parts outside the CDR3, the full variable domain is GAGVSQSPSNKVTEKGKDVELRCDPISGHTALYWYRQSLGQGLEFLIYFQGNSAPDKSGLPSDRFSAERTGGSVSTLTIQRTQQEDSAVYLCASSFYRATEAFFGQGTRLTVV.

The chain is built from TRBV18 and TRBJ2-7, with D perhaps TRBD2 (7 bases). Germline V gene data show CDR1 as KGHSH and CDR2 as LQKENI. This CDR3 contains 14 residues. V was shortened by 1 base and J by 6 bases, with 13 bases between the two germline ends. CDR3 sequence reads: CASSPLGGQGEQYF. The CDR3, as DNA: TGTGCCAGCTCACCACTGGGGGGGCAGGGCGAGCAGTACTTC.

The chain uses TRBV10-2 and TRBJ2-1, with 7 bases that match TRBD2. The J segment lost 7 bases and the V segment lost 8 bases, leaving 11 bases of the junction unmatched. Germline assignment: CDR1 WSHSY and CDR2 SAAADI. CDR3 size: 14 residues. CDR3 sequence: CASLLGTMGNEQFF. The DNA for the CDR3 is TGCGCCAGCTTACTCGGGACTATGGGGAATGAGCAGTTCTTC.

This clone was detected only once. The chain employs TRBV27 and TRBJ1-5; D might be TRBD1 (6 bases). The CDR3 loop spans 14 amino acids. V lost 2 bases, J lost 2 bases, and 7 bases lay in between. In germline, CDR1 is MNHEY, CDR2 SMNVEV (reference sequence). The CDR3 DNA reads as TGTGCCAGCAGTTTACGACAGGGCAATCAGCCCCAGCATTTT. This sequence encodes CASSLRQGNQPQHF.

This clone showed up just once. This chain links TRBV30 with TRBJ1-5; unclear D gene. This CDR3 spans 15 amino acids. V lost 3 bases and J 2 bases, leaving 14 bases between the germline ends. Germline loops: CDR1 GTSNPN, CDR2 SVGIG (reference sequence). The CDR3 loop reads CAWRPTGEGNQPQHF. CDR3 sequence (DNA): TGTGCCTGGAGACCAACCGGGGAGGGCAATCAGCCCCAGCATTTT. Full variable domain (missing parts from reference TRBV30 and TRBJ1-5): SQTIHQWPATLVQPVGSPLSLECTVEGTSNPNLYWYRQAAGRGLQLLFYSVGIGQISSEVPQNLSASRPQDRQFILSSKKLLLSDSGFYLCAWRPTGEGNQPQHFGDGTRLSIL.

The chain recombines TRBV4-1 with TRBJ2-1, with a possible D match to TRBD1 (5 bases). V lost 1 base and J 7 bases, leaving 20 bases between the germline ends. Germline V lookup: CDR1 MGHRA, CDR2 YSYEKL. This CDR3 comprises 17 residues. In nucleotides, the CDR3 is TGCGCCAGCAGCCAAGTCTCTTGGGGCCGCAAGGCGAATGAGCAGTTCTTC. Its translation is CASSQVSWGRKANEQFF.

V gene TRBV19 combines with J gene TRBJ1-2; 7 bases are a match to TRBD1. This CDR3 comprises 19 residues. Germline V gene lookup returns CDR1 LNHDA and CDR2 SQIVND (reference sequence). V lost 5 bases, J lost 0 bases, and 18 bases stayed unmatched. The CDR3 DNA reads TGTGCCAGTAGTCAAAGAAAACCGGGACAGAGCCTTACTAACTATGGCTACACCTTC. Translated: CASSQRKPGQSLTNYGYTF.

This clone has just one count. The DNA for the CDR3 is TGTGCCAGCAGTTATTCGGACAGGGTCGGCTATGGCTACACCTTC. Residues: CASSYSDRVGYGYTF. The rearrangement joins TRBV6-2 or TRBV6-3 to TRBJ1-2; 8 nucleotides match TRBD1. J was trimmed by 4 bases and V by 3 bases; bases with no gene match: 7. This CDR3 spans 15 amino acids. The germline V gene encodes CDR1 MNHEY and CDR2 SVGEGT.